This T cell receptor (beta chain) originates from a study of blood T cells in healthy people across ages. Study-wide points: Compared with aged donors, long-lived donors showed fewer expanded clones, suggesting selection. Across the age range, TCR beta diversity per million T cells fell in a roughly linear way.

On this clonotype itself: The antigen is undetermined.

A second PCR, run for roughly 7 to 11 cycles, used a sample-barcoded 5' primer plus a J-beta primer mix. MiXCR, applied by TCRdb to the 5' RACE reads, yields one record per CDR3 protein. The data show about 640,000 distinct CDR3 sequences, about 53% seen once. Germline loops: CDR1 MNHNY, CDR2 SVGAGI (reference sequence). The CDR3 has 12 residues. V lost 11 bases to trimming and J lost 0 bases, with 10 bases between them. Sequencing was performed on blood. The rearrangement joins TRBV6-6 to TRBJ1-2, with D uncertain. The sequence was collected from a man in his 60s in good health. The CDR3 is CAGASSNYGYTF. The DNA of the CDR3 is TGTGCCGGCGCTAGTTCTAACTATGGCTACACCTTC.